This T cell receptor beta chain was observed in a study of T cell repertoires in cytomegalovirus infection. Overall study: Public TCR beta signature analysis indicated the presence of both CMV infection and matching HLA type.

TCRdb analysed the reads with MiXCR anew, one entry per CDR3 protein. Altogether about 700,000 distinct CDR3 sequences are present, roughly 36% being singletons, with the ten largest covering approximately 18%. This clonotype was seen at least ten times. Its antigen is undetermined. The CDR3 is made up of 15 amino acids. With V trimmed by 5 bases and J by 0 bases, 3 bases remained unmatched. CDR1 SGHTA and CDR2 FQGNSA come from the germline V gene. Study-level points and caveats: Public TCR beta family frequency separated CMV-and-HLA carriers, including in an independent cohort.

The source of this sequence is a human donor in good health (CMV status not recorded). Some clones in this sample may be carry-over from other donors' samples. This chain links TRBV7-2 with TRBJ1-4; 7 bases line up with TRBD1. The sequences come from cultured PBMCs, collected from culture after CMV antigen stimulation. This CDR3 is CASSPGQATNEKLFF. CDR3 nucleotide sequence: TGTGCCAGCAGCCCTGGACAGGCAACTAATGAAAAACTGTTTTTT.